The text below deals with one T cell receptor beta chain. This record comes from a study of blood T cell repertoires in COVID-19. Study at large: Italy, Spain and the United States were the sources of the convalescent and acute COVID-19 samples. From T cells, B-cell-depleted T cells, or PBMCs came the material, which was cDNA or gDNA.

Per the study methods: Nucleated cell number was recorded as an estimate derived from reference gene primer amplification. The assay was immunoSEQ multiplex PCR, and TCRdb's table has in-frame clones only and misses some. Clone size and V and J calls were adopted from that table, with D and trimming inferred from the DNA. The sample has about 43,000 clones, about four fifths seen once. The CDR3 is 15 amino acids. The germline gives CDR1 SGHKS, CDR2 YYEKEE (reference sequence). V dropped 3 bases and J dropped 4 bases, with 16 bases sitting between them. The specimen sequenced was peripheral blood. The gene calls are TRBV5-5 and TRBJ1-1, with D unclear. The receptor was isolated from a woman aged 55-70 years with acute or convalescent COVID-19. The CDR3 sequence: CASSSPGRVTTEAFF. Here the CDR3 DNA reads TGTGCCAGCAGCTCACCGGGGAGGGTGACCACTGAAGCTTTCTTT.